This T cell receptor beta chain was found in a study of blood T cells in healthy people across ages. A second about 7 to 11 cycle PCR used barcoded and J-beta primers. Any given sample supplied a minimum of 2.5 million CDR3-containing paired-end reads. TCRdb reprocessed the 5' RACE reads with MiXCR, giving one entry per CDR3 protein. The top ten clones hold around 0.7% of a sample with more than 900,000 distinct CDR3 sequences, roughly a quarter of them seen once. The table lists this clonotype with a few counts. This CDR3 is 14 amino acids long. V shed 4 bases and J 2 bases; nucleotides not matched to a gene: 4. CDR1 is SQVTM and CDR2 is ANQGSEA in the germline V gene. The sample was also reused in another study, on T cells of mothers and their children. That investigation notes: About 6 children and their three healthy Caucasian mothers were the donors. Over 8.5 million reads per mother and roughly 3 million per child were obtained. Comparable shaping of TCR recombination output by thymic selection was observed in related and unrelated pairs.

V gene TRBV29-1 combines with J gene TRBJ2-3; 9 bases are shared with TRBD1. This clonotype was sampled from a girl aged 2 to 10 in good health. Sequencing was performed on blood. CDR3 protein: CSVGYRGHTDTQYF. CDR3 nucleotide sequence: TGCAGCGTTGGGTACAGGGGGCACACAGATACGCAGTATTTT.